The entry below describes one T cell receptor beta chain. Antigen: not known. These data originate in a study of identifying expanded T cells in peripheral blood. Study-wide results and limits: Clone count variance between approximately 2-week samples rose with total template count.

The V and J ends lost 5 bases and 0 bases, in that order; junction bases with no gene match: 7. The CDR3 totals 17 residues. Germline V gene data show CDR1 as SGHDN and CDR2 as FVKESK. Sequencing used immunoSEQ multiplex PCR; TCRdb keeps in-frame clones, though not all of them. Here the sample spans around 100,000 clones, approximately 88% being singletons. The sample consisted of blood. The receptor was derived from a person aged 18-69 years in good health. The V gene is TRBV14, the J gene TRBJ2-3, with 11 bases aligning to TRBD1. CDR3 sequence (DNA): TGTGCCAGCAGCACGCCGGGACAGGGGGTTAGCACAGATACGCAGTATTTT. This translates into CASSTPGQGVSTDTQYF.